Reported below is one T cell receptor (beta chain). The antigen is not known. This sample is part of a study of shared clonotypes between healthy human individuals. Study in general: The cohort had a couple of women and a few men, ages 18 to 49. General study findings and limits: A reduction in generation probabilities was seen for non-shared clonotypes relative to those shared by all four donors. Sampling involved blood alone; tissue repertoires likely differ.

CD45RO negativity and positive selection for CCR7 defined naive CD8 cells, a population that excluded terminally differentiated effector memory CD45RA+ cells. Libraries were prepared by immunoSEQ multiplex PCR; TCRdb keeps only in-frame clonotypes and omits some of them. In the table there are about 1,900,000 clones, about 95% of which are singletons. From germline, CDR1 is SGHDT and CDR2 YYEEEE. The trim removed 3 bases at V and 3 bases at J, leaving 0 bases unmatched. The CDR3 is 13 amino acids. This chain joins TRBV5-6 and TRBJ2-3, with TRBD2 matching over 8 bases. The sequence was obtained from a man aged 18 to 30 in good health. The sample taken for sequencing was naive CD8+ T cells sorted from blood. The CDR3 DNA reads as TGTGCCAGCAGCTCGGGGGGGACAGATACGCAGTATTTT. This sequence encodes CASSSGGTDTQYF.